This TCR beta chain emerged from a study of blood T cell repertoires in COVID-19. Across the whole study: Acute and convalescent COVID-19 specimens originated in the United States, Italy and Spain. PBMCs, B-cell-depleted T cells, or T cells provided the cDNA or gDNA that made up the material.

CDR1 is SGHVS, CDR2 FQNEAQ, per germline. The J segment lost 1 base and the V segment lost 1 base, leaving 5 bases of the junction unmatched. This CDR3 contains 16 residues. Methods used by the authors: Using reference gene primer amplification, nucleated cell counts were estimated. Clones were read by immunoSEQ multiplex PCR, and TCRdb kept only the in-frame ones, dropping some. The DNA gave D and trimming, while V, J and clone size come from that table. The sample lists 60,000 to 80,000 clones, roughly 84% occurring once. The V and J genes are TRBV7-8 and TRBJ2-3; 7 bases fit TRBD2. The receptor's source is a middle-aged man with active COVID-19. Sequencing was carried out using peripheral blood. CDR3 DNA sequence: TGTGCCAGCAGCTTAGGGCTAGCGGATCGCACAGATACGCAGTATTTT. It yields the protein CASSLGLADRTDTQYF.